Following are 32 T cell receptor beta chains from one sample sequenced in a study of radiation and T cells in renal cell carcinoma (dated by TCRdb to 2019 to 2021). The library was prepared using the immunoSEQ multiplex PCR assay. Imported from immuneACCESS, the table was reduced by TCRdb to in-frame sequences with V and J called. These copies leave out some clones; in studies compared against another copy, an unresolved V gene accounts for under half, and the cause of the remainder is not known. This sample has around 180,000 clones in its table, and about 85% of those were observed once. 11% of the sample rests with the top ten. The sample's time point label is to be understood as: blood 4 weeks post-SBRT, at nephrectomy. The treatment or condition label on this specimen signifies: 15 Gy SBRT to primary tumor, nephrectomy 4 weeks later. This material consisted of blood, taken from a patient whose treatment included radiotherapy and nephrectomy. These receptor sequences come from a woman in her fifties or sixties with renal cell carcinoma.

The chain links TRBV7-2 to TRBJ1-2; maybe TRBD1 (6 bases). Per the germline V gene, CDR1 is SGHTA and CDR2 is FQGNSA. Deletions cut 0 bases from V and 3 bases from J, with 11 bases between. There are 15 residues in the CDR3. The CDR3 reads CASSLAGGLYYGYTF. CDR3 DNA: TGTGCCAGCAGCTTAGCGGGGGGCCTATACTATGGCTACACCTTC.

V is TRBV11-3 and J is TRBJ2-1; D is unclear. The V and J ends lost 3 bases and 5 bases respectively, with 2 bases between them. This CDR3 is built from 11 residues. CDR1 is SGHNT and CDR2 is YENEEA in the germline V gene. The CDR3 DNA reads TGTGCCAGCAGCTTGGACAATGAGCAGTTCTTC. This encodes CASSLDNEQFF.

In this sample, this clone turned up once. The chain has TRBV11-3 and TRBJ2-1; TRBD2 is a possible D gene (6 bases). The germline V gene encodes CDR1 SGHNT and CDR2 YENEEA. V dropped 5 bases and J dropped 15 bases, with 23 bases sitting between them. The CDR3 totals 14 residues. The CDR3 sequence: CASSTPTLGGKAFF. Written as DNA, the CDR3 is TGTGCCAGCAGCACACCTACTCTCGGGGGTAAGGCGTTCTTC.

The chain recombines TRBV2 with TRBJ2-7, with TRBD2 matching 10 bases. This CDR3 is 16 amino acids long. Germline CDR1 is SNHLY and CDR2 is FYNNEI. V shed 5 bases and J 0 bases; nucleotides not matched to a gene: 7. The CDR3 here is CASSKTSGFSSYEQYF. In DNA, the CDR3 is TGTGCCAGCAGTAAGACTAGCGGGTTTAGCTCCTACGAGCAGTACTTC. The whole variable domain, remainder taken from reference TRBV2 and TRBJ2-7, is EPEVTQTPSHQVTQMGQEVILRCVPISNHLYFYWYRQILGQKVEFLVSFYNNEISEKSEIFDDQFSVERPDGSNFTLKIRSTKLEDSAMYFCASSKTSGFSSYEQYFGPGTRLTVT.

CDR3 coding DNA: TGTGCCAGCAGTCCAGCGGGGGGGAGGCGCAATGAGCAGTTCTTC. It specifies CASSPAGGRRNEQFF. The V gene is TRBV28, the J gene TRBJ2-1; TRBD2 matches at 10 bases. The CDR3 extends over 15 amino acids. Per germline, CDR1 MDHEN and CDR2 SYDVKM. The junction had 7 bases not matched to a gene; V was cut back by 5 bases and J by 6 bases.

The chain carries TRBV19 and TRBJ1-5; 10 bases line up with TRBD1. Looked up from germline, CDR1 is LNHDA and CDR2 is SQIVND (reference sequence). The CDR3 is 13 amino acids. Trimming cost V 3 bases and J 14 bases; bases outside gene matches: 7. In DNA form, the CDR3 reads TGTGCCAGTAGTATCGAAGACAGGGGGCAGAAGCATTTT. The encoded protein is CASSIEDRGQKHF.

V and J are TRBV6-5 and TRBJ1-1; no clear D gene. V was cut by 1 base and J by 1 base, with 10 bases left in between. Germline V CDR1 and CDR2: MNHEY, SVGAGI. The CDR3 runs 15 residues. The CDR3 region has the DNA TGTGCCAGCAGTTACTATGACACCCCGAACACTGAAGCTTTCTTT. This codes for CASSYYDTPNTEAFF.

This sequence joins TRBV15 and TRBJ2-1; 12 positions match TRBD2. The CDR3 runs to 14 residues. V shed 5 bases and J 9 bases; nucleotides not matched to a gene: 5. CDR1 LNHNV and CDR2 YYDKDF come from the germline V gene (reference sequence). The DNA for the CDR3 is TGTGCCACCAGCCGGACTAGCGGGGCGGTTGAGCAGTTCTTC. Translation: CATSRTSGAVEQFF. Supplemented by reference TRBV15 and TRBJ2-1, the full variable domain reads DAMVIQNPRYQVTQFGKPVTLSCSQTLNHNVMYWYQQKSSQAPKLLFHYYDKDFNNEADTPDNFQSRRPNTSFCFLDIRSPGLGDTAMYLCATSRTSGAVEQFFGPGTRLTVL.

The chain recombines TRBV6-1 with TRBJ1-2; D perhaps matches TRBD1 (6 bases). CDR3 length: 15 amino acids. Trimming took 2 bases from V and 4 from J, leaving 14 bases between them. Germline values: CDR1 MNHNS, CDR2 SASEGT. The CDR3 DNA follows: TGTGCCAGCAGTGAATGGCAGGGGCGAAGCTATGGCTACACCTTC. Its protein product is CASSEWQGRSYGYTF.

The rearrangement joins TRBV4-3 to TRBJ1-1; D gene unclear. The CDR3 spans 16 residues. CDR1 is LGHNA and CDR2 is YSLEER in the germline V gene. V lost 0 bases, J lost 4 bases, and 15 bases lay in between. The CDR3, as DNA: TGCGCCAGCAGCCAAGACCTCCCCCCGATGGGCACTGAAGCTTTCTTT. Translation: CASSQDLPPMGTEAFF.

This chain connects TRBV19 to TRBJ1-1; a weak D match, TRBD1 (6 bases). Trimming pared 4 bases from V and 11 bases from J, leaving 23 bases between. The CDR3 has 15 residues. Germline V gene sequence: CDR1 LNHDA, CDR2 SQIVND (reference sequence). The CDR3 nucleotides are TGTGCCAGTAGTACACACCCTCGGACAGAACCTGCGGCTTTCTTT. Its protein is CASSTHPRTEPAAFF. Full variable domain (outside the CDR3, taken from reference TRBV19 and TRBJ1-1): DGGITQSPKYLFRKEGQNVTLSCEQNLNHDAMYWYRQDPGQGLRLIYYSQIVNDFQKGDIAEGYSVSREKKESFPLTVTSAQKNPTAFYLCASSTHPRTEPAAFFGQGTRLTVV.

The chain links TRBV5-1 to TRBJ1-6; no definite D call. Per the germline V gene, CDR1 is SGHRS and CDR2 is YFSETQ. The germline V and J ends were trimmed by 1 base and 0 bases, with 5 bases remaining between them. The length of the CDR3 is 15 residues. The CDR3 is CASSLRSSYNSPLHF. The CDR3 nucleotides read TGCGCCAGCAGCTTGAGGAGCTCCTATAATTCACCCCTCCACTTT.

The V call is TRBV6-5, the J call TRBJ1-3, with 7 bases lining up with TRBD1. Germline V gene data show CDR1 as MNHEY and CDR2 as SVGAGI. Unmatched junction bases numbered 2, after V lost 0 bases and J lost 0 bases. The CDR3 spans 16 residues. DNA of the CDR3: TGTGCCAGCAGTTACTCGCAGGGGGACTCTGGAAACACCATATATTTT. Protein: CASSYSQGDSGNTIYF.

This chain connects TRBV2 to TRBJ1-2; D is uncertain. CDR3 length equals 14 residues. The ends were cut back, 6 bases at V and 7 bases at J, with 18 bases in the middle. Germline CDR1 SNHLY, CDR2 FYNNEI. In nucleotides, the CDR3 is TGTGCCAGCAGGACCCAATTGGGTTCGGGTGGCTACACCTTC. Its protein is CASRTQLGSGGYTF.

The chain has TRBV14 and TRBJ1-1, with 7 bases lining up with TRBD1. The germline V gene encodes CDR1 SGHDN and CDR2 FVKESK. The trim removed 5 bases at V and 3 bases at J, leaving 6 bases unmatched. The CDR3 has 14 residues. The CDR3 DNA sequence: TGTGCCAGCAGCGTAGGGAGGGGGCACACTGAAGCTTTCTTT. Encoded protein: CASSVGRGHTEAFF.

The genes are TRBV11-2 and TRBJ2-4; 7 bases are a match to TRBD1. This CDR3 contains 13 residues. CDR1 is SGHAT and CDR2 is FQNNGV in the germline V gene. Unmatched junction bases numbered 7, after V lost 6 bases and J lost 8 bases. DNA of the CDR3: TGTGCCAGCAGTAAGGGGGCGGAAGACATTCAGTACTTC. It encodes CASSKGAEDIQYF.

The gene calls are TRBV2 and TRBJ2-5; 7 positions match TRBD1. The CDR3 runs to 13 residues. The J segment lost 5 bases and the V segment lost 5 bases, leaving 5 bases of the junction unmatched. The germline V gene encodes CDR1 SNHLY and CDR2 FYNNEI. CDR3 in DNA: TGTGCCAGCAGTTCCGACAGGGTGGAGACCCAGTACTTC. Its translation: CASSSDRVETQYF.

This sequence joins TRBV9 and TRBJ2-7; D perhaps matches TRBD2 (6 bases). Trimming removed 2 bases at V and 2 bases at J, with 14 bases between. Germline CDR1 SGDLS, CDR2 YYNGEE. CDR3 length equals 15 residues. The chain's CDR3 is CASSVTGLETYEQYF. Written as DNA, the CDR3 is TGTGCCAGCAGCGTTACGGGACTCGAAACCTACGAGCAGTACTTC.

The rearrangement links TRBV7-9 to TRBJ2-5; a weak D match, TRBD1 (5 bases). The V gene's germline CDR1 is SEHNR and CDR2 FQNEAQ (reference sequence). V lost 1 base and J lost 1, with 10 bases in between. The CDR3 has 15 residues. CDR3 coding DNA: TGTGCCAGCAGCTTAGATTACGACAGCCAAGAGACCCAGTACTTC. As protein: CASSLDYDSQETQYF.

The chain is built from TRBV4-2 and TRBJ2-1; a possible D gene is TRBD1 (5 bases). V was cut by 3 bases and J by 5 bases, with 11 bases left in between. Germline V gene lookup returns CDR1 LGHNA and CDR2 YNFKEQ. The CDR3 has 14 residues. CDR3 protein: CASSHLRGNNEQFF. CDR3 in DNA: TGTGCCAGCAGCCACCTTAGGGGTAACAATGAGCAGTTCTTC.

With respect to this clone: The junction differs from germline at one of its ends, possibly a read error. The chain combines TRBV6-1 with TRBJ2-7; TRBD1 agrees at 12 bases. The CDR3 loop spans 14 amino acids. Germline lookup yields CDR1 MNHNS and CDR2 SASEGT. CDR3 coding DNA: TGTGCCAGCAGTGAAGCCAGATGGGGGGGACAGGGGGCCTTC. It yields the protein CASSEARWGGQGAF.

This rearrangement joins TRBV19 to TRBJ1-5; a weak D match, TRBD1 (6 bases). V shed 4 bases and J shed 5 bases, with 12 bases lying between them. The CDR3 extends over 14 amino acids. CDR1 is LNHDA, CDR2 SQIVND, per germline (reference sequence). CDR3 nucleotide sequence: TGTGCCAGTAGTACGACAGGACCTGATCAGCCCCAGCATTTT. Translated: CASSTTGPDQPQHF.

About this clone itself: Its ends do not fully match the called genes, so a read error is possible. The chain recombines TRBV2 with TRBJ1-2; the match to TRBD1 covers 9 bases. The germline V gene encodes CDR1 SNHLY and CDR2 FYNNEI. The CDR3 is 14 amino acids. The CDR3 region has the DNA TGTGCCAGCAGTGCGACAGGGGGAAGTACTATCCCCCCCTTC. Translated: CASSATGGSTIPPF.

This chain connects TRBV19 to TRBJ2-7; weak D call: TRBD2 (5 bases). Germline values: CDR1 LNHDA, CDR2 SQIVND (reference sequence). CDR3 length: 13 amino acids. V dropped 0 bases and J dropped 7 bases, with 10 bases sitting between them. The CDR3, as DNA: TGTGCCAGTAGTATAGATCGGGGTGAAGAGCAGTACTTC. Amino acids: CASSIDRGEEQYF.

The rearrangement uses TRBV19 and TRBJ2-1; 8 bases align to TRBD2. V was clipped by 5 bases and J by 10 bases; unmatched bases: 10. Per germline, CDR1 LNHDA and CDR2 SQIVND (reference sequence). This CDR3 contains 14 residues. The CDR3 is CASSPGTSQEEQFF. The CDR3 coding sequence is TGTGCCAGTAGTCCCGGGACTAGTCAGGAAGAGCAGTTCTTC.

This chain joins TRBV7-2 and TRBJ1-3; possibly TRBD1 for D (5 bases). The ends were cut back, 2 bases at V and 4 bases at J, with 12 bases in the middle. The CDR3 runs 15 residues. Germline values: CDR1 SGHTA, CDR2 FQGNSA. CDR3 in amino acids: CASSLWVRGGNTIYF. CDR3 in DNA: TGTGCCAGCAGCTTATGGGTTCGGGGGGGAAACACCATATATTTT. The variable domain in full, with the rest retrieved from reference TRBV7-2 and TRBJ1-3, is GAGVSQSPSNKVTEKGKDVELRCDPISGHTALYWYRQSLGQGLEFLIYFQGNSAPDKSGLPSDRFSAERTGGSVSTLTIQRTQQEDSAVYLCASSLWVRGGNTIYFGEGSWLTVV.

This chain uses TRBV7-9 with TRBJ1-4, with a weak D call TRBD1 (5 bases). This CDR3 is 18 amino acids long. V lost 4 bases to trimming and J lost 6 bases, with 24 bases between them. From germline, CDR1 is SEHNR and CDR2 FQNEAQ (reference sequence). The CDR3 protein is CASSSKDITRVEDEKLFF. The CDR3 DNA reads TGTGCCAGCAGCTCTAAGGATATTACCAGGGTAGAGGATGAAAAACTGTTTTTT. The complete variable domain, with remaining parts taken from reference TRBV7-9 and TRBJ1-4, reads DTGVSQNPRHKITKRGQNVTFRCDPISEHNRLYWYRQTLGQGPEFLTYFQNEAQLEKSRLLSDRFSAERPKGSFSTLEIQRTEQGDSAMYLCASSSKDITRVEDEKLFFGSGTQLSVL.

The rearrangement links TRBV7-9 to TRBJ2-7; TRBD2 matches at 9 bases. This CDR3 comprises 15 residues. V gave up 4 bases and J gave up 2 bases; unmatched junction bases: 6. Germline V gene data show CDR1 as SEHNR and CDR2 as FQNEAQ (reference sequence). The CDR3 nucleotides are TGTGCCAGCAGCTCCATAGCGGGGGTCCCCTACGAGCAGTACTTC. Protein: CASSSIAGVPYEQYF. The variable domain in full, with the rest retrieved from reference TRBV7-9 and TRBJ2-7, is DTGVSQNPRHKITKRGQNVTFRCDPISEHNRLYWYRQTLGQGPEFLTYFQNEAQLEKSRLLSDRFSAERPKGSFSTLEIQRTEQGDSAMYLCASSSIAGVPYEQYFGPGTRLTVT.

The chain joins TRBV12-5 to TRBJ2-3, with a tentative D call TRBD2 (5 bases). Trimming removed 8 bases from V and 5 bases from J, with 17 bases in between. CDR3 size: 14 residues. Germline V lookup: CDR1 LGHNT, CDR2 FRNRAP. CDR3 in amino acids: CASTLDLVGDTQYF. DNA of the CDR3: TGTGCTAGTACACTAGACCTCGTGGGAGATACGCAGTATTTT. Full variable domain (remainder filled in from reference TRBV12-5 and TRBJ2-3): DARVTQTPRHKVTEMGQEVTMRCQPILGHNTVFWYRQTMMQGLELLAYFRNRAPLDDSGMPKDRFSAEMPDATLATLKIQPSEPRDSAVYFCASTLDLVGDTQYFGPGTRLTVL.

The J gene is TRBJ1-1, the V gene TRBV6-5; the D is unclear. The CDR3 runs 14 residues. From germline, CDR1 is MNHEY and CDR2 SVGAGI. Trimming took 0 bases from V and 13 from J, leaving 18 bases between them. The CDR3 coding sequence is TGTGCCAGCAGTTACTCGATCGTAGGCCACATAGGTTTCTTT. Its translation: CASSYSIVGHIGFF.

The chain carries TRBV5-1 and TRBJ2-2, with D perhaps matching TRBD2 (5 bases). Germline-derived CDR1 and CDR2 are SGHRS and YFSETQ. The CDR3 loop spans 15 amino acids. Deletions cut 0 bases from V and 6 bases from J, with 12 bases between. Here the CDR3 reads CASSLVSGTAGELFF. The CDR3 region has the DNA TGCGCCAGCAGCTTGGTTTCGGGAACGGCCGGGGAGCTGTTTTTT.

This clone showed up just a few times. V and J are TRBV6-5 and TRBJ1-2; 7 nucleotides align to TRBD1. Losses at the gene ends were 0 bases for V and 8 bases for J; bases not matched to a gene: 12. From germline, CDR1 is MNHEY and CDR2 SVGAGI. CDR3 length equals 16 residues. CDR3 region: CASSYSSTGEVRGYTF. DNA of the CDR3: TGTGCCAGCAGTTACTCCTCAACAGGGGAGGTTCGAGGCTACACCTTC.